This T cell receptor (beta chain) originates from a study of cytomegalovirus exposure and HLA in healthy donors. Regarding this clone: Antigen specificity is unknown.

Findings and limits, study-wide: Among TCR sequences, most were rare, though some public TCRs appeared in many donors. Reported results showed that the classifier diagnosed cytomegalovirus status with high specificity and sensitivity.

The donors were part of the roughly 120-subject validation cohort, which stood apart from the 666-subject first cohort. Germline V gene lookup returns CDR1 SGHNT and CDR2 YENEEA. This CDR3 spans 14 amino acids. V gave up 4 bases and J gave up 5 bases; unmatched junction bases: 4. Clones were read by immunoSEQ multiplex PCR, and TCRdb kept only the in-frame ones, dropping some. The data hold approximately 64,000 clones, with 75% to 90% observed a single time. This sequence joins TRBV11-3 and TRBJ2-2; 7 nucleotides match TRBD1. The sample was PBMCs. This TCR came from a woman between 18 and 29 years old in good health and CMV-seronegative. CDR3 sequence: CASSSRQGTGELFF. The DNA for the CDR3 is TGTGCCAGCAGCTCGCGACAGGGAACCGGGGAGCTGTTTTTT.